Shown below are 23 T cell receptor beta chains from a single sample sequenced in a study of post-analysis software for immune sequencing data. The study's findings and limits: In patients, about 5 TRBV segments were more frequent than in controls, with TRBV5-6, TRBV5-1 and TRBV20-1 among them.

Sequencing libraries made from TCR beta cDNA carried unique molecular identifiers. Using its own MiXCR run on the PCR reads, TCRdb lists one record per CDR3 protein. Among under 200,000 distinct CDR3 sequences listed, 29% were seen once. For these receptors, no antigen is known. The source material was blood. The source is a girl aged 2 to 17 with multiple sclerosis.

This clonotype was seen more than once but under ten times. This clone may be a read error of a much larger clone one base away. V usage is TRBV5-1 and J usage is TRBJ2-5, with D unresolved. Germline V gene sequence: CDR1 SGHRS, CDR2 YFSETQ. CDR3 size: 14 residues. The germline V and J ends were trimmed by 3 bases and 4 bases, with 13 bases remaining between them. Here the CDR3 reads CASSCGQPLETQYF. Here the CDR3 DNA reads TGCGCCAGCAGCTGTGGGCAGCCCTTAGAGACCCAGTACTTC.

V usage is TRBV28 and J usage is TRBJ1-5; D is unclear. Germline CDR1 and CDR2: MDHEN and SYDVKM. V lost 1 base to trimming and J lost 6 bases, with 16 bases between them. The CDR3 consists of 16 residues. CDR3 loop: CASSLLVGSLAQPQHF. The CDR3 DNA follows: TGTGCCAGCAGTTTATTAGTGGGGTCTCTCGCTCAGCCCCAGCATTTT.

This clonotype was seen at least ten times. The gene calls are TRBV12-3 or TRBV12-4 and TRBJ1-1; no reliable D call. V gave up 3 bases and J gave up 6 bases, with 8 bases separating them. CDR3 length: 12 amino acids. In DNA, the CDR3 is TGTGCCAGCAGTTTTATAGGTCCTGAAGCTTTCTTT. Protein product: CASSFIGPEAFF.

Regarding this clonotype: This may come from a read error, since a much larger clone is one base off. This chain joins TRBV5-6 and TRBJ2-1; D call uncertain. The CDR3 length is 14 residues. CDR1 and CDR2 from the germline V gene are SGHDT and YYEEEE. The CDR3 here is CTSSPMSSYNEQFF. The CDR3 bases are TGTACCAGCAGCCCCATGAGCTCCTACAATGAGCAGTTCTTC.

This clonotype came up a few times. The chain has TRBV3-1 and TRBJ2-1; TRBD2 agrees at 10 bases. Germline values: CDR1 LGHDT, CDR2 YNNKEL (reference sequence). The V and J ends lost 0 bases and 4 bases, in that order; junction bases with no gene match: 3. CDR3 length: 16 residues. CDR3 region: CASSQERTSGYNEQFF. In DNA, the CDR3 is TGTGCCAGCAGCCAAGAGAGGACTAGCGGATACAATGAGCAGTTCTTC.

As regards this clonotype: Possible read error: a much larger clone is one base away. The chain links TRBV7-9 to TRBJ2-5, with 14 bases aligning to TRBD2. Germline V gene lookup returns CDR1 SEHNR and CDR2 FQNEAQ (reference sequence). This CDR3 spans 17 amino acids. In DNA, the CDR3 is TGTGCCGGCAGCTGGACCGGGACTAGCGGGAGTGGAGAGACCCAGTACTTC. Residues: CAGSWTGTSGSGETQYF.

This clonotype was seen a handful of times. A much larger clone lies a single base off, so this may be a read error. V is TRBV7-9 and J is TRBJ1-2, with D unresolved. There are 11 residues in the CDR3. Germline V gene sequence: CDR1 SEHNR, CDR2 FQNEAQ (reference sequence). As DNA, the CDR3 is TGTGCCAGCAGCCCGACCTATGGCTGCACCTTC. Translation: CASSPTYGCTF.

Turning to this clonotype: A much larger clone differs from this one at a single base, so this may be a read error. V usage is TRBV6-1 and J usage is TRBJ2-1, with a possible D match to TRBD2 (7 bases). The CDR3 runs to 16 residues. Germline V gives CDR1 MNHNS, CDR2 SASEGT. V was pared by 1 base and J by 5 bases, with 15 bases between. CDR3 loop: CASSEGAGASDNEQFF. Written as DNA, the CDR3 is TGTGCCAGCAGTGAAGGGGCGGGGGCTAGCGACAATGAGCAGTTCTTC.

This clonotype was observed a single time. This rearrangement joins TRBV20-1 to TRBJ2-7, with TRBD1 as a possible D gene (7 bases). Per the germline V gene, CDR1 is DFQATT and CDR2 is SNEGSKA (reference sequence). The CDR3 consists of 14 residues. Trimming took off 4 bases at V and 5 bases at J, with 18 bases between the two ends. CDR3 sequence (DNA): TGCAGTGCTAAGGAGGGGGCTGGGGGGAACGAGCAGTACTTC. The encoded protein is CSAKEGAGGNEQYF.

This clonotype came up many times. The chain employs TRBV28 and TRBJ1-2, with 7 nucleotides matching TRBD1. The CDR3 length is 15 residues. Germline CDR1 reads MDHEN; CDR2 reads SYDVKM. The junction had 8 bases not matched to a gene; V was cut back by 5 bases and J by 2 bases. The CDR3 loop is CASSVAGTANYGYTF. The CDR3 region has the DNA TGTGCCAGCAGTGTAGCGGGGACAGCAAACTATGGCTACACCTTC.

This clonotype was seen repeatedly, ten times or more. The chain links TRBV15 to TRBJ2-5; possibly TRBD2 for D (6 bases). The V end was cut by 4 bases, the J end by 7 bases, with 13 bases between. Per the germline V gene, CDR1 is LNHNV and CDR2 is YYDKDF (reference sequence). This CDR3 is built from 13 residues. This CDR3 is CATSKAGSVTQYF. CDR3 coding DNA: TGTGCCACCAGCAAAGCGGGTTCGGTGACCCAGTACTTC. Drawing the rest from reference TRBV15 and TRBJ2-5, the complete variable domain is DAMVIQNPRYQVTQFGKPVTLSCSQTLNHNVMYWYQQKSSQAPKLLFHYYDKDFNNEADTPDNFQSRRPNTSFCFLDIRSPGLGDTAMYLCATSKAGSVTQYFGPGTRLLVL.

Regarding this clonotype: A much larger clone differs by one base, so this may be a read error. The genes are TRBV5-1 and TRBJ2-4; TRBD1 aligns across 8 bases. Germline V gene sequence: CDR1 SGHRS, CDR2 YFSETQ. The CDR3 totals 15 residues. For the CDR3, the DNA is TGCACCAGCAGGCCAGGGGGCTCGGCCAAAAACATTCAGTACTTC. Its translation is CTSRPGGSAKNIQYF. Together with reference TRBV5-1 and TRBJ2-4, the CDR3 gives the full variable domain: KAGVTQTPRYLIKTRGQQVTLSCSPISGHRSVSWYQQTPGQGLQFLFEYFSETQRNKGNFPGRFSGRQFSNSRSEMNVSTLELGDSALYLCTSRPGGSAKNIQYFGAGTRLSVL.

A remark on this clonotype: A much bigger clone sits one base away, suggesting this may be a read error. The chain joins TRBV5-1 to TRBJ2-1, with 8 bases lining up with TRBD1. V trimming: 0 bases; J trimming: 10 bases; junction bases outside the gene matches: 12. This CDR3 has 16 amino acids. CDR1 is SGHRS and CDR2 is YFSETQ in the germline V gene. CDR3 in DNA: TGCGCCAGCAGCTTGGCAGGAGGGACAGGCTATTACGAGCAGTTCTTC. Its protein product is CASSLAGGTGYYEQFF.

This clonotype occurred many times. The chain uses TRBV28 and TRBJ2-7; no definite D call. Germline V lookup: CDR1 MDHEN, CDR2 SYDVKM. This CDR3 has 12 amino acids. The V end was cut by 5 bases, the J end by 6 bases, with 11 bases between. The chain's CDR3 is CASSPDPGEQYF. The DNA for the CDR3 is TGTGCCAGCAGTCCCGACCCGGGCGAGCAGTACTTC. Looking up the rest from reference TRBV28 and TRBJ2-7 gives the full variable domain: DVKVTQSSRYLVKRTGEKVFLECVQDMDHENMFWYRQDPGLGLRLIYFSYDVKMKEKGDIPEGYSVSREKKERFSLILESASTNQTSMYLCASSPDPGEQYFGPGTRLTVT.

This clonotype was counted once. A much larger clonotype is one base distant, so this may be a read error. The V and J genes are TRBV4-1 and TRBJ2-3, with 12 bases matching TRBD2. Germline CDR1 MGHRA, CDR2 YSYEKL. The ends lost 1 base at V and 4 bases at J; junction bases unmatched: 9. The CDR3 loop spans 18 amino acids. The CDR3 DNA reads as TGCGCCAGCAGCCAAGGAGGACTAGCGGGGACCCACGCAGATACGCAGTATTTT. Its translation: CASSQGGLAGTHADTQYF.

This clonotype was seen more than once but under ten times. In DNA form, the CDR3 reads TGTGCCAGCAGCATAACCCCAGGGAGCAATCAGCCCCAGCATTTT. Protein product: CASSITPGSNQPQHF. The genes are TRBV7-9 and TRBJ1-5; D perhaps matches TRBD1 (5 bases). Trimming pared 5 bases from V and 1 base from J, leaving 12 bases between. Germline V CDR1 and CDR2: SEHNR, FQNEAQ (reference sequence). The CDR3 is 15 residues long.

About this clonotype itself: It may be a read error: a sequence one base away is much more abundant. This rearrangement joins TRBV7-9 to TRBJ2-1, with TRBD1 as a possible D gene (5 bases). Trimming took off 2 bases at V and 8 bases at J, with 13 bases between the two ends. Germline CDR1 reads SEHNR; CDR2 reads FQNEAQ (reference sequence). This CDR3 has 14 amino acids. CDR3 DNA sequence: TGTGCCAGCAGCTTAAGAGCAAGGGGCGATGAGCAGTTCTTC. This encodes CASSLRARGDEQFF.

The J gene is TRBJ1-1, the V gene TRBV7-8; 7 positions match TRBD1. With V trimmed by 0 bases and J by 12 bases, 10 bases remained unmatched. Germline-derived CDR1 and CDR2 are SGHVS and FQNEAQ. This CDR3 has 14 residues. The CDR3 sequence is CASSLARAGGTSFF. In nucleotides, the CDR3 is TGTGCCAGCAGCTTAGCGCGAGCAGGGGGTACGTCTTTCTTT.

In its sample, this clonotype was seen many times. The chain links TRBV7-9 to TRBJ2-7, with D maybe TRBD1 (6 bases). Germline loops: CDR1 SEHNR, CDR2 FQNEAQ (reference sequence). This CDR3 is 14 amino acids long. Trimming took off 4 bases at V and 2 bases at J, with 12 bases between the two ends. The CDR3 here is CASSSRGSPYEQYF. The CDR3 DNA reads TGTGCCAGCAGCTCGAGGGGGTCCCCCTACGAGCAGTACTTC.

This clonotype was counted ten times or more. This sequence joins TRBV10-2 and TRBJ2-3; D gene ambiguous. CDR1 WSHSY and CDR2 SAAADI come from the germline V gene. V lost 1 base to trimming and J lost 8 bases, with 10 bases between them. This CDR3 comprises 13 residues. This chain's CDR3 is CASSEFIPGTQYF. CDR3 bases: TGCGCCAGCAGTGAGTTCATCCCTGGTACGCAGTATTTT.

The V call is TRBV2, the J call TRBJ2-7; tentative D call: TRBD1 (6 bases). This CDR3 has 13 amino acids. Germline V gene sequence: CDR1 SNHLY, CDR2 FYNNEI. The ends were cut back, 5 bases at V and 4 bases at J, with 12 bases in the middle. CDR3 residues: CASSSGQQYEQYF. For the CDR3, the DNA is TGTGCCAGCAGTAGCGGACAGCAATACGAGCAGTACTTC.

This clonotype showed up many times. The chain uses TRBV29-1 and TRBJ1-5; D is perhaps TRBD1 (6 bases). V was shortened by 4 bases and J by 2 bases, with 6 bases between the two germline ends. Looked up from germline, CDR1 is SQVTM and CDR2 is ANQGSEA. This CDR3 has 12 amino acids. CDR3 DNA: TGCAGCGTTGGGACAGGCAATCAGCCCCAGCATTTT. Residues: CSVGTGNQPQHF.

In the case of this clonotype: A much larger clone differs by one base, so this may be a read error. The chain joins TRBV7-8 to TRBJ1-6, with D possibly TRBD1 on 5 matching bases. The CDR3 length is 14 residues. Germline-derived CDR1 and CDR2 are SGHVS and FQNEAQ. The CDR3 reads CASSSTEGRSPPHF. In nucleotides, the CDR3 is TGTGCCAGCAGCTCGACGGAGGGGCGGTCACCCCCCCACTTT. Drawing the rest from reference TRBV7-8 and TRBJ1-6, the complete variable domain is GAGVSQSPRYKVAKRGQDVALRCDPISGHVSLFWYQQALGQGPEFLTYFQNEAQLDKSGLPSDRFFAERPEGSVSTLKIQRTQQEDSAVYLCASSSTEGRSPPHFGNGTRLTVT.